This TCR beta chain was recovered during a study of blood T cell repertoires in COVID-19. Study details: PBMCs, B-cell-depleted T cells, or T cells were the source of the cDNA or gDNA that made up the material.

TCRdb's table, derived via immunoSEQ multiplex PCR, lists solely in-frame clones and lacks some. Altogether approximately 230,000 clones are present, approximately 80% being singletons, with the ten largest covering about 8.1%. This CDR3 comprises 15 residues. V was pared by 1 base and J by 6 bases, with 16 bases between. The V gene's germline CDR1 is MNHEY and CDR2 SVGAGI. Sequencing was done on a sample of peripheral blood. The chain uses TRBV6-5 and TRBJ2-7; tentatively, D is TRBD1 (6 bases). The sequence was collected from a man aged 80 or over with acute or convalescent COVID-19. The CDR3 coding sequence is TGTGCCAGCAGTTACTACGTCGGGACATTGTTCGAGCAGTACTTC. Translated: CASSYYVGTLFEQYF.